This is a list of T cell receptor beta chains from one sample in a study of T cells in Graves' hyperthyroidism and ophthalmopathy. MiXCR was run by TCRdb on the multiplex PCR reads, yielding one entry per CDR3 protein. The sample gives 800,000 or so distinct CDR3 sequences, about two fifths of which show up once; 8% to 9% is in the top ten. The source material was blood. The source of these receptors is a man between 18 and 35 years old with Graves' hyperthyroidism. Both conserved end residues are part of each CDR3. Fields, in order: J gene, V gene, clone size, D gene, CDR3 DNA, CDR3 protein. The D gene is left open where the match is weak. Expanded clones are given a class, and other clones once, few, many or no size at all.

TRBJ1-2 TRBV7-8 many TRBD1 TGTGCCAGCAGCTACGCTCTGGGGACAGGGGGCTACACCTTC CASSYALGTGGYTF
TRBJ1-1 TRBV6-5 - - TGTGCCAGCAGTCCCTCCCGGACAGTTAACACTGAAGCTTTCTTT CASSPSRTVNTEAFF
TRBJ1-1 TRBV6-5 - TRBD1 TGTGCCAGCAGTAACTCAGGGGGGCGGAACACTGAAGCTTTCTTT CASSNSGGRNTEAFF
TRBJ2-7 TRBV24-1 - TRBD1 TGTGCCATCGGCCGGGACAGGGGCTACGAGCAGTACTTC CAIGRDRGYEQYF
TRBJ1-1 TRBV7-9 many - TGTGCCAGCAGCTTAGTGGGGGACACTGAAGCTTTCTTT CASSLVGDTEAFF
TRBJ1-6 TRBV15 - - TGTGCCACCAGCAGAGCTCGGGGCAGAAACCCGATTAATAATTCACCCCTCCACTTT CATSRARGRNPINNSPLHF
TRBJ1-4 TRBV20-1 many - TGCAGTGCTAGGGCCTCGACAGGCCTTAATGAAAAACTGTTTTTT CSARASTGLNEKLFF
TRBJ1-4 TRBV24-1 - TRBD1 TGTGCCACAGGGGGCAACACCGGGGACAGGTCTAATGAAAAACTGTTTTTT CATGGNTGDRSNEKLFF
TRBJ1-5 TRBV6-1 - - TGTGCCAGCAGTGAAGGGATGGGGGGTCTGATCCATCAGCCCCAGCATTTT CASSEGMGGLIHQPQHF
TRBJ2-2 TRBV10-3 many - TGTGCCATCACGGACACCGGGGAGCTGTTTTTT CAITDTGELFF
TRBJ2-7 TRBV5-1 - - TGCGCCAGCAGCTTCGGACCAGATAGCTCCTACGAGCAGTACTTC CASSFGPDSSYEQYF
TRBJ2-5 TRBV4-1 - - TGCGCCAGCAGCCAAGGAGGAGCTCGGTGGGAGACCCAGTACTTC CASSQGGARWETQYF
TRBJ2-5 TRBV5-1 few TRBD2 TGCGCCAGCAGCTTGAGGGGAGGGGTCCAAGAGACCCAGTACTTC CASSLRGGVQETQYF
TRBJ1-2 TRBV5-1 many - TGCGCCAGCAGCTTGGTGGGGGAGGAACGCTACACCTTC CASSLVGEERYTF
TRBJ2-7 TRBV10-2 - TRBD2 TGTGCCAGCAGCTCCGCTAGCGGGGGGCGATACGAGCAGTACTTC CASSSASGGRYEQYF
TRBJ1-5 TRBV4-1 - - TGCGCCAGCAGCCAAGAGACTCGGGGTAAGCCCCAGCATTTT CASSQETRGKPQHF
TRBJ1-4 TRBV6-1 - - TGTGCCAGCAGGATCGGACAGACCACAACTAATGAAAAACTGTTTTTT CASRIGQTTTNEKLFF
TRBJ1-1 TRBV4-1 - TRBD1 TGCGCCAGCAGCCAATCAAAACAGGGGACTGAAGCTTTCTTT CASSQSKQGTEAFF
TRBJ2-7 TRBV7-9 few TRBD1 TGTGCCAGCATCCCGACAGGGTATAAGGGGCACTACGAGCAGTACTTC CASIPTGYKGHYEQYF
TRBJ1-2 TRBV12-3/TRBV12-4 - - TGTGCCAGCAGTACGACGCACTATGGCTACACCTTC CASSTTHYGYTF
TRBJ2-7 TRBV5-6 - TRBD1 TGTGCCAGCAGCACCTCCGGACAGGCCCCCTACGAGCAGTACTTC CASSTSGQAPYEQYF
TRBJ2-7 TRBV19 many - TGTGCCAGTAGTGCGACAGTGTACGAGCAGTACTTC CASSATVYEQYF
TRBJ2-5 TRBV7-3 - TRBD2 TGTGCCAGCAGCTTATCAGGGGGGCTAGCGGGAGTTTTGGGAGAGACCCAGTACTTC CASSLSGGLAGVLGETQYF
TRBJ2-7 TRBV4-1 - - TGCGCCAGCAGTCCAAGCATCGAAACCTACGAGCAGTACTTC CASSPSIETYEQYF